The clone carrying this TCR beta chain was seen a single time. The antigen remains undetermined. This entry belongs to a study of T cell responses to AZD1222 COVID-19 vaccine. Regarding the study as a whole: Baseline seropositivity occurred in only six or seven AZD1222 recipients. Donor demographics were predominantly white British with a female majority; clonal diversity may be underestimated. No day 14 peak samples; only post-peak repertoires were characterized. CD4 TCRs covered the whole spike, strongest at regions 160-218 and 743-854.

Clones were sequenced by immunoSEQ multiplex PCR, and TCRdb holds only the in-frame ones, with some missing. The repertoire holds about 56,000 clones, with about 80% as singletons. The CDR3 extends over 15 amino acids. With 4 bases removed from V and 0 bases from J, the gap between germline ends came to 9 bases. Germline V gene data show CDR1 as MNHEY and CDR2 as SMNVEV (reference sequence). Specimen: peripheral blood, collected 28 days after the second AZD1222 dose. This receptor was identified in an adult who received the AZD1222 COVID-19 vaccine. This chain uses TRBV27 with TRBJ1-4; D is unclear. CDR3 in DNA: TGTGCCAGCAGTTCACGGGTTCCAACTAATGAAAAACTGTTTTTT. Its protein product is CASSSRVPTNEKLFF.